The 28 T cell receptor beta chains in this list originate from one sample, sequenced in a study of cytomegalovirus exposure and HLA in healthy donors. Vbeta (60) and Jbeta (13) primers were used in the PCR. Here immunoSEQ multiplex PCR was the method, and the copy in TCRdb shows in-frame clones only, minus some. The table records roughly 100,000 clones, roughly 71% of them present only once. The sequenced sample was PBMCs. The receptor set was obtained from a male donor in good health and CMV-seropositive.

J is TRBJ1-5 and V is TRBV5-6; D is possibly TRBD1 (5 bases). The length of the CDR3 is 14 residues. V shed 2 bases and J shed 9 bases, with 15 bases lying between them. Germline V gene lookup returns CDR1 SGHDT and CDR2 YYEEEE. For the CDR3, the DNA is TGTGCCAGCAGCTTACGACAGAGAGGATCGCCCCAGCATTTT. Translation: CASSLRQRGSPQHF.

The V and J genes are TRBV5-4 and TRBJ2-1; 10 nucleotides match TRBD2. V was clipped by 0 bases and J by 7 bases; unmatched bases: 7. Germline V gene sequence: CDR1 SGHNT, CDR2 YYREEE (reference sequence). The CDR3 is made up of 16 amino acids. For the CDR3, the DNA is TGTGCCAGCAGCTTGGAGAGCGGGAGGGCCAAAAATGAGCAGTTCTTC. It encodes CASSLESGRAKNEQFF.

The chain employs TRBV27 and TRBJ2-5, with D possibly matching TRBD1 (6 bases). Matching the DNA end better, TRBJ2-7 makes the J call doubtful. Germline CDR1 reads MNHEY; CDR2 reads SMNVEV (reference sequence). There are 14 residues in the CDR3. CDR3 coding DNA: TGTGCCAGCAGTACCCGGACAGTGGGGGACGAGCAGTACTTC. Its protein is CASSTRTVGDEQYF.

This chain connects TRBV27 to TRBJ2-7; TRBD1 is a possible D gene (5 bases). Germline-derived CDR1 and CDR2 are MNHEY and SMNVEV (reference sequence). The CDR3 has 14 amino acids. The V and J ends lost 6 bases and 5 bases respectively, with 17 bases between them. The CDR3 DNA is TGTGCCAGCAGACTCCAGGGTCGTAGTGACGAGCAGTACTTC. This codes for CASRLQGRSDEQYF.

This sequence joins TRBV4-3 and TRBJ2-7; 9 bases line up with TRBD1. The CDR3 runs to 15 residues. Germline-derived CDR1 and CDR2 are LGHNA and YSLEER. Trimming took 4 bases from V and 4 from J; bases not matched to a gene: 8. CDR3 region: CASSLQPGQGYEQYF. CDR3 coding DNA: TGCGCCAGCAGCCTACAGCCGGGACAGGGATACGAGCAGTACTTC.

The rearrangement links TRBV5-1 to TRBJ2-7; 9 bases match TRBD1. Germline CDR1 is SGHRS and CDR2 is YFSETQ. Germline trimming cut 5 bases from V and 4 bases from J; bases unmatched to any gene: 10. The CDR3 contains 15 residues. The CDR3 reads CASSLGQGLSYEQYF. The DNA of the CDR3 is TGCGCCAGCAGTTTAGGACAGGGGTTGTCTTACGAGCAGTACTTC.

The V call is TRBV19, the J call TRBJ1-5; no definite D call. Between the trimmed V and J ends, which lost 8 bases and 0 bases, there was a span of 14 bases. Germline V gene sequence: CDR1 LNHDA, CDR2 SQIVND (reference sequence). The CDR3 has 15 residues. The CDR3 DNA sequence: TGTGCCAGTGCACCGGGAGATCGTAGCAATCAGCCCCAGCATTTT. It codes for CASAPGDRSNQPQHF.

The chain carries TRBV29-1 and TRBJ1-1; tentatively, D is TRBD1 (5 bases). V lost 6 bases to trimming and J lost 3 bases, with 14 bases between them. This CDR3 contains 13 residues. Germline CDR1 is SQVTM and CDR2 is ANQGSEA. CDR3 bases: TGCAGCGTATGTGTGGCCAGGGACACTGAAGCTTTCTTT. Its protein is CSVCVARDTEAFF.

This clone has a handful of counts. The chain carries TRBV28 and TRBJ2-2, with 12 bases fitting TRBD2. The CDR3 has 18 residues. V lost 2 bases, J lost 0 bases, and 4 bases stayed unmatched. The V gene's germline CDR1 is MDHEN and CDR2 SYDVKM. The CDR3 region is CASSLGLAGFANTGELFF. The CDR3 region has the DNA TGTGCCAGCAGTTTAGGACTAGCGGGGTTCGCGAACACCGGGGAGCTGTTTTTT. Looking up the rest from reference TRBV28 and TRBJ2-2 gives the full variable domain: DVKVTQSSRYLVKRTGEKVFLECVQDMDHENMFWYRQDPGLGLRLIYFSYDVKMKEKGDIPEGYSVSREKKERFSLILESASTNQTSMYLCASSLGLAGFANTGELFFGEGSRLTVL.

The rearrangement links TRBV7-9 to TRBJ1-2; perhaps TRBD1 as D (6 bases). V was clipped by 1 base and J by 7 bases, with 16 bases between them. Germline V gene data show CDR1 as SEHNR and CDR2 as FQNEAQ (reference sequence). The CDR3 runs 15 residues. In DNA, the CDR3 is TGTGCCAGCAGCTTAGAGAAAACAGGGCTCAGTGGCTACACCTTC. Translation gives CASSLEKTGLSGYTF.

CDR3 sequence reads: CAWSSQGDYGYTF. The CDR3, as DNA: TGTGCCTGGAGTTCACAGGGAGACTATGGCTACACCTTC. This rearrangement joins TRBV30 to TRBJ1-2; TRBD1 might be the D (6 bases). The CDR3 is 13 amino acids. Trimming stripped 2 bases from V and 3 bases from J, with 10 bases between. Germline V lookup: CDR1 GTSNPN, CDR2 SVGIG (reference sequence).

This clone was seen a handful of times. The chain combines TRBV13 with TRBJ1-4; the D is unclear. The length of the CDR3 is 15 residues. Germline lookup yields CDR1 PRHDT and CDR2 FYEKMQ (reference sequence). The germline V and J ends were trimmed by 4 bases and 5 bases, with 14 bases remaining between them. In nucleotides, the CDR3 is TGTGCCAGCAGCTCCAGTCCGGGTATAAATGAAAAACTGTTTTTT. Translation: CASSSSPGINEKLFF.

This chain uses TRBV7-3 with TRBJ2-3; TRBD1 might be the D (6 bases). Trimming took 5 bases from V and 0 from J, leaving 12 bases between them. The length of the CDR3 is 15 residues. The V gene's germline CDR1 is SGHTA and CDR2 FQGTGA. The CDR3 bases are TGTGCCAGCAGCCCGAACAGGGTGAGCACAGATACGCAGTATTTT. The encoded protein is CASSPNRVSTDTQYF. Based on the CDR3 plus reference TRBV7-3 and TRBJ2-3, the full variable domain is GAGVSQTPSNKVTEKGKYVELRCDPISGHTALYWYRQSLGQGPEFLIYFQGTGAADDSGLPNDRFFAVRPEGSVSTLKIQRTERGDSAVYLCASSPNRVSTDTQYFGPGTRLTVL.

This clone occurred a few times. The CDR3 DNA is TGTGCCAGCAGCTTGGCTGGTTTCGGGGAGAACACTGAAGCTTTCTTT. It specifies CASSLAGFGENTEAFF. The V call is TRBV5-8, the J call TRBJ1-1; D not certain. V was trimmed by 0 bases and J by 1 base, leaving 13 bases between them. From germline, CDR1 is SGHTS and CDR2 YDEGEE. CDR3 length: 16 amino acids.

This clone has only one observation. V gene TRBV7-2 combines with J gene TRBJ1-3; D may be TRBD1 (5 bases). The germline CDR1 and CDR2 sequences are SGHTA and FQGNSA. The V gene lost 4 bases and the J gene lost 0 bases, with 13 bases spanning the gap. This CDR3 comprises 16 residues. The CDR3 DNA sequence: TGTGCCAGCAGCTCTAGAAAGGGGCCCTCTGGAAACACCATATATTTT. It translates to CASSSRKGPSGNTIYF.

This clone appeared once. V is TRBV19 and J is TRBJ2-2; 11 nucleotides agree with TRBD2. Germline CDR1 reads LNHDA; CDR2 reads SQIVND (reference sequence). Germline trimming cut 3 bases from V and 9 bases from J; bases unmatched to any gene: 12. The CDR3 is 17 residues long. The CDR3 protein is CASSIPRLAGNRRELFF. DNA of the CDR3: TGTGCCAGTAGTATCCCCCGACTAGCGGGGAACCGCCGGGAGCTGTTTTTT.

V usage is TRBV5-1 and J usage is TRBJ2-1; the match to TRBD2 covers 8 bases. The V gene end was trimmed by 3 bases and the J gene end by 2 bases; junction bases not matched to a gene: 4. Germline values: CDR1 SGHRS, CDR2 YFSETQ. There are 15 residues in the CDR3. The chain's CDR3 is CASSSSGGAYNEQFF. CDR3 DNA: TGCGCCAGCAGCTCCTCGGGGGGGGCCTACAATGAGCAGTTCTTC.

The rearrangement uses TRBV9 and TRBJ1-6, with TRBD1 as a possible D gene (5 bases). Between the trimmed V and J ends, which lost 0 bases and 4 bases, there was a span of 11 bases. CDR3 length: 16 amino acids. Germline V CDR1 and CDR2: SGDLS, YYNGEE. This chain's CDR3 is CASSVGARQYNSPLHF. Here the CDR3 DNA reads TGTGCCAGCAGCGTAGGAGCGAGACAGTATAATTCACCCCTCCACTTT.

This clone was seen only once. The V gene is TRBV28, the J gene TRBJ1-1; D call uncertain. The CDR3 is 12 residues long. Germline V gives CDR1 MDHEN, CDR2 SYDVKM. Trimming removed 5 bases at V and 7 bases at J, with 11 bases between. CDR3 sequence (DNA): TGTGCCAGCAGTCCGCTCAAGAGTGAAGCTTTCTTT. Translation gives CASSPLKSEAFF.

The chain employs TRBV10-2 and TRBJ2-1; 12 bases are a match to TRBD2. With V trimmed by 6 bases and J by 4 bases, 4 bases remained unmatched. The CDR3 has 15 amino acids. Germline V gene lookup returns CDR1 WSHSY and CDR2 SAAADI. The CDR3 DNA follows: TGCGCCAGCAGAGGGACTAGCGGGTTATACAATGAGCAGTTCTTC. This sequence encodes CASRGTSGLYNEQFF.

Concerning this clone: One junction end does not reproduce the germline sequence, and a read error may be involved. The chain employs TRBV6-6 and TRBJ1-1; perhaps TRBD1 as D (5 bases). This CDR3 has 14 amino acids. In germline, CDR1 is MNHNY, CDR2 SVGAGI (reference sequence). The CDR3 sequence: CASSDSGGDTEAFF. CDR3 bases: TGTGCCAGCAGTGACTCGGGGGGGGACACTGAAGCTTTCTTT.

In this sample, this clone turned up a few times. The CDR3 sequence: CAWSPLAGVSYEQYF. The CDR3 DNA reads TGTGCCTGGAGTCCCCTTGCGGGTGTATCCTACGAGCAGTACTTC. The chain uses TRBV30 and TRBJ2-7, with D possibly TRBD2 on 5 matching bases. The germline V gene has CDR1 GTSNPN and CDR2 SVGIG (reference sequence). V was pared by 2 bases and J by 1 base, with 15 bases between. The CDR3 has 15 residues.

The CDR3, as DNA: TGTGCCAGCAGCTTGCCCGGAGGGACCCAGTACTTC. Its translation is CASSLPGGTQYF. J is TRBJ2-5 and V is TRBV5-4, with D perhaps matching TRBD2 (5 bases). Per germline, CDR1 SGHNT and CDR2 YYREEE (reference sequence). This CDR3 is 12 amino acids long. V was shortened by 1 base and J by 7 bases, with 8 bases between the two germline ends.

The chain has TRBV4-1 and TRBJ1-3, with D perhaps matching TRBD1 (6 bases). The ends were cut back, 4 bases at V and 8 bases at J, with 18 bases in the middle. The CDR3 runs to 15 residues. In germline, CDR1 is MGHRA, CDR2 YSYEKL. The chain's CDR3 is CASSRESGGADTIYF. In DNA, the CDR3 is TGCGCCAGCAGCCGAGAGTCGGGGGGCGCGGACACCATATATTTT.

This clone was found a few times. The rearrangement joins TRBV2 to TRBJ1-3; 11 positions match TRBD1. The CDR3 loop spans 14 amino acids. V lost 6 bases, J lost 2 bases, and 0 bases stayed unmatched. Germline CDR1 reads SNHLY; CDR2 reads FYNNEI. The CDR3 loop is CASRGQGAGNTIYF. The CDR3 DNA sequence: TGTGCCAGCAGGGGACAGGGGGCTGGAAACACCATATATTTT.

The V call is TRBV6-5, the J call TRBJ2-1; 10 nucleotides align to TRBD1. V lost 0 bases and J lost 7; bases outside the gene matches: 6. CDR3 length: 16 amino acids. Germline CDR1 is MNHEY and CDR2 is SVGAGI. For the CDR3, the DNA is TGTGCCAGCAGTTACTCGGGACAGGGGACCTGGAATGAGCAGTTCTTC. Protein: CASSYSGQGTWNEQFF.

This chain connects TRBV19 to TRBJ2-1; 7 bases map to TRBD2. The germline CDR1 and CDR2 sequences are LNHDA and SQIVND (reference sequence). The J segment lost 7 bases and the V segment lost 1 base, leaving 4 bases of the junction unmatched. The CDR3 is 14 amino acids. Here the CDR3 DNA reads TGTGCCAGTAGTATAGCGGGAGGAGTGAATGAGCAGTTCTTC. It codes for CASSIAGGVNEQFF.

The gene calls are TRBV11-2 and TRBJ2-7; 7 nucleotides agree with TRBD2. The CDR3 is made up of 17 amino acids. The ends lost 4 bases at V and 2 bases at J; junction bases unmatched: 14. CDR1 and CDR2 (germline): SGHAT, FQNNGV. CDR3 nucleotide sequence: TGTGCCAGCAGCTCCTTCAAAACCCTAGCGGAGACCTACGAGCAGTACTTC. Amino acid sequence: CASSSFKTLAETYEQYF.